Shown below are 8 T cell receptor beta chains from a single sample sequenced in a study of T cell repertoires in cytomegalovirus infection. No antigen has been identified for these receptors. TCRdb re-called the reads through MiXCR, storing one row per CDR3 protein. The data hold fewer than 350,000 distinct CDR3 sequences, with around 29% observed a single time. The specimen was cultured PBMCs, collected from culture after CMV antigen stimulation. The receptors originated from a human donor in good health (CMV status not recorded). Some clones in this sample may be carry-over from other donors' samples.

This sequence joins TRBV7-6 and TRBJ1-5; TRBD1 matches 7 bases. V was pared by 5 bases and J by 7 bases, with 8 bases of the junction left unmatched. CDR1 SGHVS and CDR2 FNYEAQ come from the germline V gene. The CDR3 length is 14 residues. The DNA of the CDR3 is TGTGCCAGCAGCCAAGGGGGCGCGAACCAGCCCCAGCATTTT. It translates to CASSQGGANQPQHF.

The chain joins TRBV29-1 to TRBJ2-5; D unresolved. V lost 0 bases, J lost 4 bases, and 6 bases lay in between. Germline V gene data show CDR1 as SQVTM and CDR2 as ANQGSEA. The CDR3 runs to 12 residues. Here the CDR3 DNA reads TGCAGCGTTGAAGAGGTGGCAGAGACCCAGTACTTC. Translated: CSVEEVAETQYF.

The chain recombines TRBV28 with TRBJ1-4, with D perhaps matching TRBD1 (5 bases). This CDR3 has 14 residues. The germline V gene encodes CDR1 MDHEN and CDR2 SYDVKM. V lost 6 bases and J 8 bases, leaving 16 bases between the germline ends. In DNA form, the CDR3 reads TGTGCCAGCAGGTGGGACGGCCCCATAGAAAAACTGTTTTTT. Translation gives CASRWDGPIEKLFF.

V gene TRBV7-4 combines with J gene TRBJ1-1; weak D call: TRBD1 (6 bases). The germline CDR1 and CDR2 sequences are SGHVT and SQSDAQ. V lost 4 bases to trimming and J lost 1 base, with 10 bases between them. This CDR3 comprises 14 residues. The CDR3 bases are TGTGCCAGCAGCTACGGACAGTCGAACACTGAAGCTTTCTTT. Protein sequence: CASSYGQSNTEAFF.

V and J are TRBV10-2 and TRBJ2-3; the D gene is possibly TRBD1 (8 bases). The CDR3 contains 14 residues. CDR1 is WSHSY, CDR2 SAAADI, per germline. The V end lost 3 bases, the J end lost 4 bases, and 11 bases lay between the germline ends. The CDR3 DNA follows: TGCGCCAGCAGTGAACAGGGGGGGCCAGATACGCAGTATTTT. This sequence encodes CASSEQGGPDTQYF.

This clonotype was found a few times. For the CDR3, the DNA is TGTGCCAGCACTACCGCCGGGCGGAACACTGAAGCTTTCTTT. This encodes CASTTAGRNTEAFF. The chain links TRBV12-3 or TRBV12-4 to TRBJ1-1; no definite D call. Trimming left V 7 bases short and J 1 base short, with 13 bases between. The CDR3 extends over 14 amino acids.

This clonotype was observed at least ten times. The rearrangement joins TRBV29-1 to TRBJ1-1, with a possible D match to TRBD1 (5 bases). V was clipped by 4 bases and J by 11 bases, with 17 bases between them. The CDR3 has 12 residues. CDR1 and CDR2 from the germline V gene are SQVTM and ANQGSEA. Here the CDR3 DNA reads TGCAGCGTTGGGGACCAGTCGGGACCGGCTTTCTTT. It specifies CSVGDQSGPAFF. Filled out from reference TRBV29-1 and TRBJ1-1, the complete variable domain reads SAVISQKPSRDICQRGTSLTIQCQVDSQVTMMFWYRQQPGQSLTLIATANQGSEATYESGFVIDKFPISRPNLTFSTLTVSNMSPEDSSIYLCSVGDQSGPAFFGQGTRLTVV.

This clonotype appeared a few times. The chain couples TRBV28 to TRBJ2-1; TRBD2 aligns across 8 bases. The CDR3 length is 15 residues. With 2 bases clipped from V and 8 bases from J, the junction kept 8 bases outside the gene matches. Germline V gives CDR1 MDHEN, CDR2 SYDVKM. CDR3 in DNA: TGTGCCAGCAGTTTACTACGGGAGGGCCCGCATGAGCAGTTCTTC. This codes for CASSLLREGPHEQFF.